A selection of T cell receptor beta chains follows, all from one sample in a study of T cells after yellow fever vaccination. TCRdb passed the 5' RACE reads through MiXCR, listing each CDR3 protein once. The data show about 340,000 distinct CDR3 sequences, 8% to 10% seen once. The sequencing here drew on PBMCs, taken on the day of the first yellow fever vaccination. The receptors here all came from a man aged 18 to 30 who received the YFV17D yellow fever vaccine. Both conserved end residues are part of each CDR3. D genes are given only for firm matches. Only some rows state a clone size, as once, few, many or a class for expanded clones.

D gene: TRBD2
clone size: many
J gene: TRBJ2-5
V gene: TRBV6-1
CDR3 DNA: TGTGCCAGCAGCGAACTTAGCGGGGGTGAGGAGACCCAGTACTTC
CDR3 protein: CASSELSGGEETQYF

D gene: TRBD2
clone size: .
J gene: TRBJ2-3
V gene: TRBV5-1
CDR3 DNA: TGCGCCAGCAGCTTTTCAGCGGGGGCTAGCACAGATACGCAGTATTTT
CDR3 protein: CASSFSAGASTDTQYF

D gene: TRBD2
clone size: .
J gene: TRBJ2-1
V gene: TRBV7-2
CDR3 DNA: TGTGCCAGCAGCTTAGCTTACCTGAGAACGGGGGGGGCCCGTTACAATGAGCAGTTCTTC
CDR3 protein: CASSLAYLRTGGARYNEQFF

D gene: TRBD1
clone size: few
J gene: TRBJ1-2
V gene: TRBV7-2
CDR3 DNA: TGTGCCAGCAGCTTAGCCCCGGGACAGGGCGGCTATGGCTACACCTTC
CDR3 protein: CASSLAPGQGGYGYTF

D gene: TRBD1
clone size: few
J gene: TRBJ2-4
V gene: TRBV11-2
CDR3 DNA: TGTGCCAGCAGCTTAGAGGTTGGACAGGACCTAGCCAAAAACATTCAGTACTTC
CDR3 protein: CASSLEVGQDLAKNIQYF

D gene: TRBD2
clone size: few
J gene: TRBJ2-5
V gene: TRBV12-3/TRBV12-4
CDR3 DNA: TGTGCCAGCAGGCTAGCGGGGTCCGGGACCCAGTACTTC
CDR3 protein: CASRLAGSGTQYF

D gene: TRBD1
clone size: once
J gene: TRBJ2-7
V gene: TRBV27
CDR3 DNA: TGTGCCAGCAGTTCCCGGGACAGTGCTTTTGCTGAGCAGTACTTC
CDR3 protein: CASSSRDSAFAEQYF

D gene: .
clone size: .
J gene: TRBJ2-7
V gene: TRBV7-8
CDR3 DNA: TGTGCCAGCAGCAGCAGGATCCTAAGCTCCTACGAGCAGTACTTC
CDR3 protein: CASSSRILSSYEQYF

D gene: .
clone size: .
J gene: TRBJ2-5
V gene: TRBV7-2
CDR3 DNA: TGTGCCAGCAGCTTGAGGGCTGCGGGACATTCGGTGACCCAGTACTTC
CDR3 protein: CASSLRAAGHSVTQYF

D gene: .
clone size: many
J gene: TRBJ2-5
V gene: TRBV20-1
CDR3 DNA: TGCAGTGCTAGAGCGGCCGTCGGGGCCCAGTACTTC
CDR3 protein: CSARAAVGAQYF

D gene: .
clone size: .
J gene: TRBJ1-3
V gene: TRBV11-1
CDR3 DNA: TGTGCCAGCAGCCGAATCCTCACAGACAGGAACCCCTCTGGAAACACCATATATTTT
CDR3 protein: CASSRILTDRNPSGNTIYF